These 6 T cell receptor beta chains were all obtained from the same sample, sequenced in a study of CD8 T cells in Susac syndrome. Random hexamers were used to reverse transcribe roughly 0.5 to 1 ug of RNA. MiXCR, applied by TCRdb to the immunoSEQ multiplex PCR reads, yields one record per CDR3 protein. Altogether some 57,000 distinct CDR3 sequences are present, approximately 92% being singletons, with the ten largest covering roughly 0.2%. Sequencing input: CD8+ T cells from PBMCs. The source is a human donor in good health.

The chain is built from TRBV25-1 and TRBJ2-2; the D gene could be TRBD1 or TRBD2 (6 bases each). CDR1 and CDR2 from the germline V gene are MGHDK and SYGVNS. The germline V and J ends were trimmed by 6 bases and 5 bases, with 22 bases remaining between them. The CDR3 has 17 amino acids. The CDR3 here is CASSPPEGGFGTGELFF. The CDR3 bases are TGTGCCAGCAGCCCTCCGGAGGGGGGATTTGGGACCGGGGAGCTGTTTTTT.

The chain has TRBV10-2 and TRBJ2-1; D is uncertain. Trimming stripped 2 bases from V and 12 bases from J, with 8 bases between. The CDR3 extends over 11 amino acids. Germline V gene data show CDR1 as WSHSY and CDR2 as SAAADI. The CDR3 sequence is CASSEGRTQFF. In DNA, the CDR3 is TGCGCCAGCAGTGAGGGACGGACGCAGTTCTTC.

This clonotype occurred a few times. The rearrangement uses TRBV27 and TRBJ2-7; TRBD1 aligns across 7 bases. The germline V gene encodes CDR1 MNHEY and CDR2 SMNVEV (reference sequence). This CDR3 contains 12 residues. The ends lost 7 bases at V and 4 bases at J; junction bases unmatched: 4. The CDR3, as DNA: TGTGCCAGCACCTCGACAGGGTACGAGCAGTACTTC. This gives the protein CASTSTGYEQYF.

This chain joins TRBV27 and TRBJ2-3; D is undetermined. CDR3 length equals 13 residues. The V end lost 5 bases, the J end lost 2 bases, and 8 bases lay between the germline ends. Germline V gives CDR1 MNHEY, CDR2 SMNVEV (reference sequence). CDR3 in amino acids: CASSPISTDTQYF. The CDR3, as DNA: TGTGCCAGCAGTCCGATCTCCACAGATACGCAGTATTTT.

This clonotype was detected once. The chain carries TRBV19 and TRBJ2-7, with 7 positions matching TRBD1. V shed 5 bases, J shed 2 bases, and the junction held 6 bases outside the gene matches. The CDR3 runs 14 residues. Germline CDR1 and CDR2: LNHDA and SQIVND (reference sequence). CDR3 bases: TGTGCCAGTAGTCCTGGACAGGCCACCTACGAGCAGTACTTC. It translates to CASSPGQATYEQYF.

The chain combines TRBV27 with TRBJ2-7; tentatively, D is TRBD1 (6 bases). Per germline, CDR1 MNHEY and CDR2 SMNVEV (reference sequence). V shed 3 bases and J shed 2 bases, with 11 bases lying between them. The CDR3 loop spans 14 amino acids. CDR3 sequence (DNA): TGTGCCAGCAGTTTCTTTGGGACAACCTACGAGCAGTACTTC. Translated, it gives CASSFFGTTYEQYF.